This paragraph reports one TCR beta chain. Sequencing used immunoSEQ multiplex PCR; TCRdb keeps in-frame clones, though not all of them. The sample contains 250,000 to 350,000 clones, approximately 90% of which appear only once. The sample belongs to a study of cytomegalovirus exposure and HLA in healthy donors. Losses at the gene ends were 2 bases for V and 0 bases for J; bases not matched to a gene: 3. In germline, CDR1 is MNHEY, CDR2 SVGAGI. The CDR3 sequence is 16 residues long. The sequenced sample was PBMCs. V usage is TRBV6-5 and J usage is TRBJ2-7; TRBD1 agrees at 11 bases. The sequence came from a young woman in good health and CMV-seropositive. CDR3 loop: CASSYHGTGGSYEQYF. The CDR3 DNA follows: TGTGCCAGCAGTTACCACGGGACAGGGGGCTCCTACGAGCAGTACTTC.